The clone carrying this TCR beta chain is categorized as medium-sized (0.01 to 0.1%). Generated by immunoSEQ multiplex PCR, the TCRdb table keeps only in-frame clones and is missing some. The sample consists of fewer than 30,000 clones, 86% of them appearing once. The CDR3 has 17 amino acids. The V gene's germline CDR1 is DFQATT and CDR2 SNEGSKA (reference sequence). The V and J ends lost 3 bases and 0 bases respectively, with 15 bases between them. These data are taken from a study of blood T cell repertoires in COVID-19. The clonotype was recovered from a man in his fifties or sixties with active COVID-19. The J gene is TRBJ2-6, the V gene TRBV20-1; D tentatively reads TRBD1 or TRBD2 (7 bases each). Input material: peripheral blood. In nucleotides, the CDR3 is TGCAGTGCTAGTGGGAGGGGGCGTCACTCTGGGGCCAACGTCCTGACTTTC. Encoded protein: CSASGRGRHSGANVLTF.